A single sample gave rise to the 9 T cell receptor beta chains below, sequenced in a study of T cell repertoires in ileal Crohn's disease. Here immunoSEQ multiplex PCR was the method, and the copy in TCRdb shows in-frame clones only, minus some. The data hold 12,000 to 15,000 clones, with around 80% observed a single time. Sequenced: ileal tissue. All receptors derive from an adult with Crohn's disease.

The rearrangement joins TRBV2 to TRBJ1-2, with 10 bases lining up with TRBD1. CDR3 length equals 15 residues. Germline CDR1 and CDR2: SNHLY and FYNNEI. J gave up 0 bases and V 10 bases, and 8 bases lay outside the gene matches. CDR3 amino acids: CATRPGQGSNYGYTF. CDR3 nucleotides: TGTGCCACCAGACCGGGACAGGGGTCTAACTATGGCTACACCTTC.

The chain is built from TRBV5-1 and TRBJ1-2, with TRBD1 identical over 9 bases. This CDR3 contains 16 residues. V lost 5 bases, J lost 6 bases, and 14 bases stayed unmatched. Looked up from germline, CDR1 is SGHRS and CDR2 is YFSETQ. The CDR3 DNA is TGCGCCAGCAGATACGGACGAGACAGGGGGAGGGATGGCTACACCTTC. It yields the protein CASRYGRDRGRDGYTF.

The chain has TRBV30 and TRBJ2-5, with D tentatively TRBD2 (6 bases). V was cut by 2 bases and J by 14 bases, with 15 bases left in between. Germline CDR1 reads GTSNPN; CDR2 reads SVGIG (reference sequence). The CDR3 consists of 11 residues. The CDR3 sequence: CAWSSGVATYF. In nucleotides, the CDR3 is TGTGCCTGGAGTTCGGGAGTAGCGACATACTTC.

This rearrangement joins TRBV5-5 to TRBJ2-7; 9 bases are a match to TRBD1. Germline V gives CDR1 SGHKS, CDR2 YYEKEE (reference sequence). The CDR3 runs 15 residues. V was clipped by 4 bases and J by 3 bases; unmatched bases: 8. The CDR3 sequence: CASSTGTGLVYEQYF. The DNA of the CDR3 is TGTGCCAGCAGCACAGGGACAGGGTTGGTCTACGAGCAGTACTTC.

This clone has a single count. The chain joins TRBV6-1 to TRBJ1-1, with TRBD1 identical over 10 bases. J gave up 6 bases and V 4 bases, and 11 bases lay outside the gene matches. Germline assignment: CDR1 MNHNS and CDR2 SASEGT. The CDR3 runs to 16 residues. The chain's CDR3 is CASSATRQGARAEAFF. The CDR3 DNA reads TGTGCCAGCAGTGCAACAAGACAGGGGGCGCGAGCTGAAGCTTTCTTT.

This rearrangement joins TRBV10-3 to TRBJ1-1; 10 positions agree with TRBD1. The ends lost 2 bases at V and 5 bases at J; junction bases unmatched: 14. CDR1 and CDR2 from the germline V gene are ENHRY and SYGVKD. This CDR3 contains 18 residues. CDR3 sequence (DNA): TGTGCCATCAGTGAGGAACCACGCCGGACAGGGGGTGAGACTGAAGCTTTCTTT. It yields the protein CAISEEPRRTGGETEAFF.

The J gene is TRBJ2-3, the V gene TRBV5-1; TRBD1 matches 9 bases. V shed 2 bases, J shed 4 bases, and the junction held 5 bases outside the gene matches. Germline CDR1 and CDR2: SGHRS and YFSETQ. The CDR3 loop spans 15 amino acids. CDR3 in amino acids: CASSFPQGASDTQYF. The CDR3 DNA reads TGCGCCAGCAGCTTTCCACAGGGGGCATCAGATACGCAGTATTTT.

This sequence joins TRBV5-1 and TRBJ2-7, with TRBD1 matching 7 bases. The CDR3 extends over 15 amino acids. Germline V gives CDR1 SGHRS, CDR2 YFSETQ. Trimming at V came to 0 bases and at J to 0 bases, leaving 3 bases not matched to a gene. CDR3 nucleotides: TGCGCCAGCAGCTTGGAGGGGGCAAACTCCTACGAGCAGTACTTC. It encodes CASSLEGANSYEQYF.

The chain combines TRBV19 with TRBJ1-5, with 7 bases identical to TRBD1. Germline loops: CDR1 LNHDA, CDR2 SQIVND (reference sequence). J lost 6 bases, V lost 4 bases, and 6 bases had no gene match. The CDR3 runs to 14 residues. The CDR3 DNA sequence: TGTGCCAGTAGTACGACAGGGCTAGGTCAGCCCCAGCATTTT. This encodes CASSTTGLGQPQHF.